This T cell receptor (beta chain) was captured by sequencing in a study of CD8+ T cells in alopecia areata. Germline loops: CDR1 SQVTM, CDR2 ANQGSEA. The CDR3 contains 13 residues. Trimming took off 0 bases at V and 2 bases at J, with 8 bases between the two ends. Reverse transcribed after extraction, RNA yielded cDNA as the sequencing template. Assay used: immunoSEQ multiplex PCR; TCRdb lists only in-frame clones, some missing. The table includes approximately 180,000 clones, 67% detected once. T lymphocytes (CD4+ and CD8+) were sorted from PBMCs. The sample consisted of CD8+ T cells sorted from blood, taken at week 0. The chain carries TRBV29-1 and TRBJ2-7; D might be TRBD1 (5 bases). This sequence originates from a human donor with alopecia areata. CDR3 in amino acids: CSVEDMDTYEQYF. The CDR3 coding sequence is TGCAGCGTTGAAGACATGGACACCTACGAGCAGTACTTC.